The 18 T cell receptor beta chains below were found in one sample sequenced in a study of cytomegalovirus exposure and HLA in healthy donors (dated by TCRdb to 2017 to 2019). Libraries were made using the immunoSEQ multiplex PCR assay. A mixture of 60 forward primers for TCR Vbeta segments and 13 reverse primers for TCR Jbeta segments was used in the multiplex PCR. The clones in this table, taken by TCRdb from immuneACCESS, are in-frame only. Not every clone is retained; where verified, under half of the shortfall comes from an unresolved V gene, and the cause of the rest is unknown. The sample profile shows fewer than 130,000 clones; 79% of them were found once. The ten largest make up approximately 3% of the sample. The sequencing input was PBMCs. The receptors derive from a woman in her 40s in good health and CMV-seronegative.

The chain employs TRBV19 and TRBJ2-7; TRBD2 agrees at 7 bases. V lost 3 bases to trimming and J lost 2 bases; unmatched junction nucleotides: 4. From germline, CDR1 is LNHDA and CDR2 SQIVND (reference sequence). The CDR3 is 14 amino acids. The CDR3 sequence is CASSISAGAYEQYF. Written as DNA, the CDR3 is TGTGCCAGTAGTATCTCGGCGGGGGCCTACGAGCAGTACTTC. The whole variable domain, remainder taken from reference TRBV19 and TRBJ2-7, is DGGITQSPKYLFRKEGQNVTLSCEQNLNHDAMYWYRQDPGQGLRLIYYSQIVNDFQKGDIAEGYSVSREKKESFPLTVTSAQKNPTAFYLCASSISAGAYEQYFGPGTRLTVT.

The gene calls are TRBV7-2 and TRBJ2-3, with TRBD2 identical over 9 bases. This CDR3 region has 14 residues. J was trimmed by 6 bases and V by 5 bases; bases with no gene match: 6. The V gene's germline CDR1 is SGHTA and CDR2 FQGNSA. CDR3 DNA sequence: TGTGCCAGCAGCCCTAGCGGGGTGTGGGATACGCAGTATTTT. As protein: CASSPSGVWDTQYF.

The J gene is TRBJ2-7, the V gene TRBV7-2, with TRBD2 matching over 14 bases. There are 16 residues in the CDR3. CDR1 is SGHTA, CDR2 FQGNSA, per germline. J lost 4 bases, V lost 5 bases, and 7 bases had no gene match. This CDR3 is CASSPWGTSGGYEQYF. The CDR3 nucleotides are TGTGCCAGCAGCCCCTGGGGGACTAGCGGGGGATACGAGCAGTACTTC. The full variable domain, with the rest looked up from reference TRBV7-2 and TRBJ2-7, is GAGVSQSPSNKVTEKGKDVELRCDPISGHTALYWYRQSLGQGLEFLIYFQGNSAPDKSGLPSDRFSAERTGGSVSTLTIQRTQQEDSAVYLCASSPWGTSGGYEQYFGPGTRLTVT.

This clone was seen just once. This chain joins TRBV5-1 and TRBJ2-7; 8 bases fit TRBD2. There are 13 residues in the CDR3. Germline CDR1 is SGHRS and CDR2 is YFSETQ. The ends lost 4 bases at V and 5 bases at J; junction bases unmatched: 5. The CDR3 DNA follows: TGCGCCAGCAGCGCGGGACTAGGCAACGAGCAGTACTTC. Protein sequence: CASSAGLGNEQYF.

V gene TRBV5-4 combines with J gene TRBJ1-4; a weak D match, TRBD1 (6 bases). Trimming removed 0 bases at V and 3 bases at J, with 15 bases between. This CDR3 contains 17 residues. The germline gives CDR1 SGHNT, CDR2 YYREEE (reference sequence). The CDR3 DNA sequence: TGTGCCAGCAGCTTGGACTGGGGGCGCGGGTCTAATGAAAAACTGTTTTTT. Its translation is CASSLDWGRGSNEKLFF.

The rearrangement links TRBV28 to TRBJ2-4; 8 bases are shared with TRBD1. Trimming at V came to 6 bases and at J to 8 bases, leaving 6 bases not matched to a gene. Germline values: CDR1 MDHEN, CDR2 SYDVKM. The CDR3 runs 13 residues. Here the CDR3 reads CASRGTGRYIQYF. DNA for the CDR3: TGTGCCAGCAGAGGGACAGGACGTTACATTCAGTACTTC.

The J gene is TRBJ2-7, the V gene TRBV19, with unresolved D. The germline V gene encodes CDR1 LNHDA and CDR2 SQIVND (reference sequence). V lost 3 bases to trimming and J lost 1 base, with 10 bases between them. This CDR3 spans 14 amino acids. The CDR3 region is CASSISQASYEQYF. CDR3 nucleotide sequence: TGTGCCAGTAGTATTTCTCAGGCGTCCTACGAGCAGTACTTC.

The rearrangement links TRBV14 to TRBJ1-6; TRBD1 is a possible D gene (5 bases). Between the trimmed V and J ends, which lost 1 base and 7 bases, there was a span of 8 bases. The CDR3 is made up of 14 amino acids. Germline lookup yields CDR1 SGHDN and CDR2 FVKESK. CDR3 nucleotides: TGTGCCAGCAGCCAAGCGGCAGGGAATTCACCCCTCCACTTT. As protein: CASSQAAGNSPLHF.

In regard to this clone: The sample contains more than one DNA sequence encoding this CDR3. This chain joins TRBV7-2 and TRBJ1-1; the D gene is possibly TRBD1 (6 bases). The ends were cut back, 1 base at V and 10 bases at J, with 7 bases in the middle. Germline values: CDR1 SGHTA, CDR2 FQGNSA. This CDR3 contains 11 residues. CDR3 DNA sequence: TGTGCCAGCAGCTTAGGGGGGCTAGCTTTCTTT. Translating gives CASSLGGLAFF. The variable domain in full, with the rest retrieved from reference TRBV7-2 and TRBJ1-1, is GAGVSQSPSNKVTEKGKDVELRCDPISGHTALYWYRQSLGQGLEFLIYFQGNSAPDKSGLPSDRFSAERTGGSVSTLTIQRTQQEDSAVYLCASSLGGLAFFGQGTRLTVV.

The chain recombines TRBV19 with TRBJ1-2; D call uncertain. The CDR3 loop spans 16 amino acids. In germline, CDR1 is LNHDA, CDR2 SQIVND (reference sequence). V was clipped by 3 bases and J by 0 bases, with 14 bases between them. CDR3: CASSILAFTTNYGYTF. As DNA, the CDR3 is TGTGCCAGTAGTATCCTAGCCTTCACTACTAACTATGGCTACACCTTC.

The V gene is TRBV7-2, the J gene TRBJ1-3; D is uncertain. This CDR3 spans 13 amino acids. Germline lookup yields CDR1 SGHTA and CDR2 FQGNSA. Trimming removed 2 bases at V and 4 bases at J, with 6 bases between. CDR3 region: CASSLIQGNTIYF. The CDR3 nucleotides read TGTGCCAGCAGCTTAATACAGGGAAACACCATATATTTT.

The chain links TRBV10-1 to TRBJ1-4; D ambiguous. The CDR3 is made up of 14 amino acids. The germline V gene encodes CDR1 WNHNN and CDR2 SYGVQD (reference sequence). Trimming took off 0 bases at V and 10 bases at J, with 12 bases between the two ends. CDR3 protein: CASSESRQAGKLFF. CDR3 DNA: TGCGCCAGCAGTGAGTCGAGGCAGGCGGGAAAACTGTTTTTT.

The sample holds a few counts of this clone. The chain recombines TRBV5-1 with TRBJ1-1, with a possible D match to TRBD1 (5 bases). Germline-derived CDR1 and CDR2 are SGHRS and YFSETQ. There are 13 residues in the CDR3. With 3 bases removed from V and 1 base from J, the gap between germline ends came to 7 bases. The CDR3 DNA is TGCGCCAGCAGCTGGGGCCCGAACACTGAAGCTTTCTTT. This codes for CASSWGPNTEAFF.

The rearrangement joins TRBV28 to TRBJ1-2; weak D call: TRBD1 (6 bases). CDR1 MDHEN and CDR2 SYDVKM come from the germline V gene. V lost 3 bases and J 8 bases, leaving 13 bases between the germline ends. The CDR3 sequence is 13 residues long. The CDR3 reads CASSLGGLGGYTF. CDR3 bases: TGTGCCAGCAGTTTGGGGGGGCTGGGGGGCTACACCTTC.

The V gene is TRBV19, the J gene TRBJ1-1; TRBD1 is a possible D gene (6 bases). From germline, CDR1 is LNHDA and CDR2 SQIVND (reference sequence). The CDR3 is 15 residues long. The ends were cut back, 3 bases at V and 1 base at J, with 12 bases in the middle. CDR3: CASSIRGQTNTEAFF. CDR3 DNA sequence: TGTGCCAGTAGTATTCGCGGACAGACGAACACTGAAGCTTTCTTT.

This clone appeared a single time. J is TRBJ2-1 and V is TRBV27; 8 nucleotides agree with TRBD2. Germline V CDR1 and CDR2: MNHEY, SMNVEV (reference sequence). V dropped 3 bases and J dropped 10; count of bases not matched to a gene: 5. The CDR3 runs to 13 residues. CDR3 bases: TGTGCCAGCAGTTTCCCGGGGGGGCAGGAGCAGTTCTTC. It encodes CASSFPGGQEQFF.

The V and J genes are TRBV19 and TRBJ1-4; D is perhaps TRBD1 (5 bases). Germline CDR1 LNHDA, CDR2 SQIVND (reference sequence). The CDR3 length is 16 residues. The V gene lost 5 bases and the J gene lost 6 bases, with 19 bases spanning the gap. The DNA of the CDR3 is TGTGCCAGTAGTCCATCCGGGGGAAAACCGGATGAAAAACTGTTTTTT. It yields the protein CASSPSGGKPDEKLFF.

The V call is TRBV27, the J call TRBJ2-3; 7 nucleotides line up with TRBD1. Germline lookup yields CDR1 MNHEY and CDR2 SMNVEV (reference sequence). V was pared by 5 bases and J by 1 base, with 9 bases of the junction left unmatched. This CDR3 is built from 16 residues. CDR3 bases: TGTGCCAGCAGTCCCCTCAACAGGGGCGGCACAGATACGCAGTATTTT. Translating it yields CASSPLNRGGTDTQYF.